This T cell receptor beta chain came from a study of blood T cell repertoires in COVID-19. The participants were between about 18 and 90 years old and came from some 25 US areas. Cohort 3 donors counted as recovered after two negative PCRs, clearance, or resolved symptoms. In the source study's methods: Estimation of nucleated cell counts was performed using reference gene primer amplification. Sequencing used immunoSEQ multiplex PCR; TCRdb keeps in-frame clones, though not all of them. V and J calls and clone size come straight from that table; D and trimming were deduced from the DNA. The sample lists 150,000 to 200,000 clones; roughly 83% were seen once. CDR1 is SGHTA, CDR2 FQGTGA, per germline. V shed 4 bases and J shed 1 base, with 12 bases lying between them. The length of the CDR3 is 15 residues.

The chain joins TRBV7-3 to TRBJ2-3; D gene ambiguous. Sequencing used PBMCs or T cells enriched from blood (not recorded which). This sequence was found in a woman aged 55 to 70 who had recovered from COVID-19. The CDR3 loop is CASSSPPVCTDTQYF. The CDR3 bases are TGTGCCAGCAGCTCCCCCCCAGTCTGCACAGATACGCAGTATTTT.